This passage covers 28 T cell receptor beta chains from one sample sequenced in a study of cytomegalovirus exposure and HLA in healthy donors (TCRdb year 2017). Library method: the immunoSEQ multiplex PCR assay. The multiplex PCR relied on a mix of 60 forward primers for TCR Vbeta segments and 13 reverse primers for TCR Jbeta segments. Drawn from immuneACCESS, this table holds only the in-frame rearrangements with V and J called that TCRdb kept. Clones are partly lost; checked studies trace under half to an unresolved V gene and leave the rest unexplained. Present in this sample are approximately 160,000 clones, 80% of which were seen just once. The ten largest clonotypes hold about 7% of the sample. Source material: PBMCs. These receptors were obtained from a man younger than 45 in good health and CMV-seropositive.

The CDR3 is CASSLGGGEEKLFF. The CDR3 bases are TGCGCCAGCAGCTTGGGAGGGGGTGAGGAAAAACTGTTTTTT. The V and J genes are TRBV5-1 and TRBJ1-4; D perhaps matches TRBD1 (6 bases). CDR3 length equals 14 residues. In germline, CDR1 is SGHRS, CDR2 YFSETQ. Trimming shortened V by 0 bases and J by 8 bases, and 11 bases separated the two germline ends.

This chain links TRBV11-3 with TRBJ2-3; TRBD1 aligns across 7 bases. Per germline, CDR1 SGHNT and CDR2 YENEEA. With 5 bases clipped from V and 3 bases from J, the junction kept 8 bases outside the gene matches. This CDR3 contains 15 residues. The CDR3 sequence: CASSLEGAWTDTQYF. The CDR3 nucleotides read TGTGCCAGCAGCCTCGAGGGGGCATGGACAGATACGCAGTATTTT.

The V gene is TRBV5-6, the J gene TRBJ1-1, with 8 bases that match TRBD1. The V segment lost 4 bases and the J segment 3 bases; nucleotides outside the gene matches: 8. Germline V gene data show CDR1 as SGHDT and CDR2 as YYEEEE. The CDR3 consists of 15 residues. In DNA, the CDR3 is TGTGCCAGCAGCCCTAGGCCGGGACAGGACACTGAAGCTTTCTTT. Amino acid sequence: CASSPRPGQDTEAFF. Together with reference TRBV5-6 and TRBJ1-1, the CDR3 gives the full variable domain: DAGVTQSPTHLIKTRGQQVTLRCSPKSGHDTVSWYQQALGQGPQFIFQYYEEEERQRGNFPDRFSGHQFPNYSSELNVNALLLGDSALYLCASSPRPGQDTEAFFGQGTRLTVV.

The chain combines TRBV5-1 with TRBJ2-1; D unresolved. The CDR3 spans 12 residues. Germline V CDR1 and CDR2: SGHRS, YFSETQ. V lost 7 bases, J lost 7 bases, and 12 bases lay in between. CDR3 sequence reads: CASRTGPNEQFF. CDR3 coding DNA: TGCGCCAGCCGAACTGGGCCAAATGAGCAGTTCTTC.

The chain links TRBV6-6 to TRBJ2-5; 9 nucleotides line up with TRBD2. This CDR3 region has 14 residues. Per the germline V gene, CDR1 is MNHNY and CDR2 is SVGAGI (reference sequence). V lost 2 bases, J lost 5 bases, and 3 bases stayed unmatched. The CDR3 nucleotides read TGTGCCAGCAGTTACATCCTAGCGGGGGAGACCCAGTACTTC. Its protein product is CASSYILAGETQYF.

CDR3 sequence: CSWCPSGVDDAQYF. The CDR3 DNA is TGCAGTTGGTGCCCCTCCGGGGTTGATGATGCGCAGTATTTT. This sequence joins TRBV29-1 and TRBJ2-3; maybe TRBD2 (5 bases). Per the germline V gene, CDR1 is SQVTM and CDR2 is ANQGSEA. The CDR3 spans 14 residues.

As regards this clone: At one boundary the junction diverges from the germline segment, which might be a read error. CDR3 amino acids: CAGSEYLVGETQYF. CDR3 nucleotides: TGTGCCGGCAGTGAATATCTGGTCGGAGAGACCCAGTACTTC. The rearrangement joins TRBV25-1 to TRBJ2-5; D remains unclear. Germline lookup yields CDR1 MGHDK and CDR2 SYGVNS. The CDR3 runs to 14 residues.

The chain recombines TRBV9 with TRBJ2-1, with 9 bases identical to TRBD2. The CDR3 is 16 residues long. The germline CDR1 and CDR2 sequences are SGDLS and YYNGEE. V lost 0 bases to trimming and J lost 8 bases; unmatched junction nucleotides: 9. CDR3 protein: CASSVGGRGGNYEQFF. The CDR3 bases are TGTGCCAGCAGCGTAGGGGGGCGGGGGGGCAACTATGAGCAGTTCTTC.

The chain recombines TRBV6-1 with TRBJ2-5; D is unclear. V lost 4 bases and J 5 bases, leaving 8 bases between the germline ends. The CDR3 consists of 12 residues. In germline, CDR1 is MNHNS, CDR2 SASEGT. The CDR3 is CASSAKLETQYF. CDR3 DNA: TGTGCCAGCAGTGCGAAACTGGAGACCCAGTACTTC.

V is TRBV15 and J is TRBJ2-1; D not resolved. Per the germline V gene, CDR1 is LNHNV and CDR2 is YYDKDF (reference sequence). The CDR3 consists of 13 residues. The germline V and J ends were trimmed by 1 base and 3 bases, with 4 bases remaining between them. CDR3 loop: CATSRVSYNEQFF. The CDR3 region has the DNA TGTGCCACCAGCAGAGTTAGCTACAATGAGCAGTTCTTC.

This chain links TRBV27 with TRBJ2-7; 9 positions agree with TRBD2. Germline V CDR1 and CDR2: MNHEY, SMNVEV (reference sequence). CDR3 size: 14 residues. V lost 7 bases, J lost 4 bases, and 8 bases stayed unmatched. The CDR3 bases are TGTGCCAGCACCGCAGTAGCGGGAGTTTACGAGCAGTACTTC. Its translation is CASTAVAGVYEQYF.

In the case of this clone: At one of its ends the junction is not consistent with the germline gene, which may arise from a read error. As DNA, the CDR3 is TGTTCCAGCAGTTCAATCATGGCGGGGACCCAGTACTTC. Protein sequence: CSSSSIMAGTQYF. The rearrangement links TRBV7-9 to TRBJ2-5; tentative D call: TRBD2 (5 bases). CDR1 and CDR2 from the germline V gene are SEHNR and FQNEAQ (reference sequence). This CDR3 comprises 13 residues.

The chain has TRBV7-9 and TRBJ2-5; D is undetermined. This CDR3 has 12 amino acids. Trimming took 2 bases from V and 4 from J, leaving 5 bases between them. Germline V gene data show CDR1 as SEHNR and CDR2 as FQNEAQ (reference sequence). The CDR3 nucleotides read TGTGCCAGCAGCTTAAACAGAGAGACCCAGTACTTC. It specifies CASSLNRETQYF.

The rearrangement joins TRBV11-2 to TRBJ2-7; the D gene is possibly TRBD2 (5 bases). CDR1 is SGHAT and CDR2 is FQNNGV in the germline V gene. The V and J ends lost 5 bases and 4 bases respectively, with 15 bases between them. This CDR3 has 14 amino acids. In DNA form, the CDR3 reads TGTGCCAGCAGCCCGCGGGCCTGGTCTTACGAGCAGTACTTC. Protein product: CASSPRAWSYEQYF.

The chain carries TRBV2 and TRBJ2-7, with D possibly being TRBD2 (6 bases). V lost 8 bases and J 3 bases, leaving 17 bases between the germline ends. Germline values: CDR1 SNHLY, CDR2 FYNNEI. The CDR3 runs 14 residues. CDR3 protein: CASSLAPRDYEQYF. The CDR3 DNA reads TGTGCCAGCTCACTAGCCCCACGAGACTACGAGCAGTACTTC.

V and J are TRBV5-6 and TRBJ2-7, with TRBD2 as a possible D gene (7 bases). The ends were cut back, 0 bases at V and 2 bases at J, with 12 bases in the middle. The CDR3 has 15 residues. Germline V lookup: CDR1 SGHDT, CDR2 YYEEEE. The CDR3 coding sequence is TGTGCCAGCAGCTTGGGAGGGGGGGCCGCCTACGAGCAGTACTTC. Its translation: CASSLGGGAAYEQYF.

In this sample, this clone turned up a few times. V gene TRBV7-9 combines with J gene TRBJ1-1, with D perhaps TRBD1 (6 bases). V gave up 4 bases and J gave up 0 bases, with 9 bases separating them. The CDR3 is made up of 14 amino acids. Germline V gene lookup returns CDR1 SEHNR and CDR2 FQNEAQ (reference sequence). CDR3 sequence: CASSYRAMNTEAFF. CDR3 DNA: TGTGCCAGCAGCTACAGGGCTATGAACACTGAAGCTTTCTTT.

This clone was found once. The CDR3 DNA is TGCGCCAGCAGTCCGGGACAGGGGAAGAACACTGAAGCTTTCTTT. Its translation is CASSPGQGKNTEAFF. The chain joins TRBV5-1 to TRBJ1-1; 10 bases are shared with TRBD1. Trimming at V came to 5 bases and at J to 1 base, leaving 5 bases not matched to a gene. CDR3 length: 15 residues. Germline V CDR1 and CDR2: SGHRS, YFSETQ.

This clone was recorded a few times. The rearrangement links TRBV2 to TRBJ1-1, with 8 bases that match TRBD1. Germline V gene lookup returns CDR1 SNHLY and CDR2 FYNNEI. V dropped 2 bases and J dropped 3; count of bases not matched to a gene: 2. The CDR3 length is 14 residues. The CDR3 protein is CASSEQGADTEAFF. CDR3 nucleotides: TGTGCCAGCAGTGAACAGGGGGCTGACACTGAAGCTTTCTTT.

The V and J genes are TRBV19 and TRBJ2-3; 12 bases agree with TRBD2. CDR1 and CDR2 (germline): LNHDA, SQIVND (reference sequence). V was clipped by 8 bases and J by 4 bases; unmatched bases: 4. The CDR3 length is 14 residues. CDR3 loop: CASSLAGGPDTQYF. CDR3 nucleotides: TGTGCCAGTTCTCTAGCGGGAGGGCCAGATACGCAGTATTTT.

The rearrangement joins TRBV28 to TRBJ2-7, with D perhaps TRBD2 (6 bases). Trimming removed 7 bases at V and 5 bases at J, with 24 bases between. This CDR3 contains 16 residues. CDR1 MDHEN and CDR2 SYDVKM come from the germline V gene. The CDR3 spells CASTLGWRGREHEQYF. CDR3 in DNA: TGTGCCAGCACCTTGGGGTGGAGGGGCCGAGAACACGAGCAGTACTTC.

This clone appeared a few times. The rearrangement uses TRBV7-8 and TRBJ2-3; D is possibly TRBD1 (5 bases). CDR3 size: 15 residues. CDR1 is SGHVS and CDR2 is FQNEAQ in the germline V gene. V was clipped by 5 bases and J by 1 base, with 13 bases between them. CDR3 sequence reads: CASSTPPTGTDTQYF. The DNA for the CDR3 is TGTGCCAGCAGCACACCGCCGACAGGCACAGATACGCAGTATTTT.

The DNA of the CDR3 is TGTGCCAGCGAGGGCCGGGAGGGGCGAAAGACCCAGTACTTC. Its translation: CASEGREGRKTQYF. The chain links TRBV2 to TRBJ2-5; 8 bases align to TRBD2. The length of the CDR3 is 14 residues. Germline V gives CDR1 SNHLY, CDR2 FYNNEI. J was trimmed by 6 bases and V by 8 bases; bases with no gene match: 11.

The chain uses TRBV7-2 and TRBJ2-1; D may be TRBD1 (5 bases). V dropped 0 bases and J dropped 4 bases, with 13 bases sitting between them. In germline, CDR1 is SGHTA, CDR2 FQGNSA. This CDR3 comprises 16 residues. The CDR3 is CASSLARQGRYNEQFF. CDR3 coding DNA: TGTGCCAGCAGCTTAGCGCGTCAGGGCCGATACAATGAGCAGTTCTTC.

In regard to this clone: This CDR3 is also generated by other DNA sequences in the sample. The chain combines TRBV5-1 with TRBJ2-7; a possible D gene is TRBD1 (7 bases). V dropped 2 bases and J dropped 6 bases, with 12 bases sitting between them. Per germline, CDR1 SGHRS and CDR2 YFSETQ. The CDR3 has 13 residues. CDR3 nucleotide sequence: TGCGCCAGCAGCTTCGGCCAGGGGGGCGAGCAGTACTTC. It translates to CASSFGQGGEQYF.

This chain uses TRBV11-2 with TRBJ1-6; 9 bases align to TRBD1. After removal of 3 bases from V and 11 bases from J, the junction contained 8 bases not matched to a gene. The germline V gene has CDR1 SGHAT and CDR2 FQNNGV. The CDR3 has 15 amino acids. In DNA, the CDR3 is TGTGCCAGCAGCTTTCGGACAGGGGAAGCGGCACCCCTCCACTTT. It yields the protein CASSFRTGEAAPLHF.

The genes are TRBV7-9 and TRBJ2-1; possibly TRBD2 for D (6 bases). The CDR3 loop spans 17 amino acids. Trimming shortened V by 6 bases and J by 0 bases, and 18 bases separated the two germline ends. Germline lookup yields CDR1 SEHNR and CDR2 FQNEAQ (reference sequence). The CDR3 bases are TGTGCCAGCAGTGGGACTCAAGGAGCGAGCTCCTACAATGAGCAGTTCTTC. As protein: CASSGTQGASSYNEQFF. The entire variable domain, with the rest obtained from reference TRBV7-9 and TRBJ2-1, is as follows: DTGVSQNPRHKITKRGQNVTFRCDPISEHNRLYWYRQTLGQGPEFLTYFQNEAQLEKSRLLSDRFSAERPKGSFSTLEIQRTEQGDSAMYLCASSGTQGASSYNEQFFGPGTRLTVL.

The CDR3 reads CASTYSGGPHNEQFF. The CDR3 DNA reads as TGTGCCAGCACGTATTCGGGAGGGCCCCACAATGAGCAGTTCTTC. J is TRBJ2-1 and V is TRBV6-1, with 8 bases matching TRBD2. CDR3 length equals 15 residues. The germline CDR1 and CDR2 sequences are MNHNS and SASEGT. The junction had 10 bases not matched to a gene; V was cut back by 7 bases and J by 5 bases.